This T cell receptor beta chain was retrieved from a study of blood T cell repertoires in COVID-19. Study as a whole: The United States, Italy and Spain provided the acute and convalescent COVID-19 samples.

V lost 5 bases and J lost 6, with 15 bases in between. CDR3 length: 14 residues. CDR1 and CDR2 from the germline V gene are SGHRS and YFSETQ. The repertoire was sequenced with immunoSEQ multiplex PCR; TCRdb's copy has only in-frame clones and lacks some. This table has tens of thousands of clones, 86% appearing once. The clonotype originates from a man in his thirties or forties with acute or convalescent COVID-19. The gene calls are TRBV5-1 and TRBJ2-1; possible D gene TRBD2, 6 bases. The specimen was peripheral blood. The chain's CDR3 is CASSWRGSSNEQFF. CDR3 DNA sequence: TGCGCCAGCAGTTGGCGGGGATCGAGCAATGAGCAGTTCTTC.